This T cell receptor beta chain was found in a study of CD8 T cells in ankylosing spondylitis. Regarding this clonotype: Its antigen is currently unknown.

Libraries for TCR beta were made by quantitative 5'-RACE with molecular barcodes. Each CDR3 protein is one row after TCRdb ran MiXCR on the 5' RACE reads. The repertoire holds about 240,000 distinct CDR3 sequences, with roughly a tenth as singletons. Findings of the study overall: In synovial fluid and blood from reactive arthritis, some motif variants were previously reported. Clones tied to disease were said to be significantly enriched in matched ankylosing spondylitis synovial fluid.

The CDR3 has 17 residues. The V gene's germline CDR1 is SGHVS and CDR2 FNYEAQ. The ends were cut back, 3 bases at V and 1 base at J, with 13 bases in the middle. The sequenced material came from blood, either unsorted or a sorted T cell fraction (not recorded which). The V and J genes are TRBV7-6 and TRBJ2-6, with D perhaps matching TRBD1 (5 bases). This clonotype was sampled from a male donor with ankylosing spondylitis or in good health (not recorded which). CDR3 region: CASSLYGAGSGANVLTF. The CDR3 DNA reads TGTGCCAGCAGCTTGTATGGGGCAGGGTCTGGGGCCAACGTCCTGACTTTC.